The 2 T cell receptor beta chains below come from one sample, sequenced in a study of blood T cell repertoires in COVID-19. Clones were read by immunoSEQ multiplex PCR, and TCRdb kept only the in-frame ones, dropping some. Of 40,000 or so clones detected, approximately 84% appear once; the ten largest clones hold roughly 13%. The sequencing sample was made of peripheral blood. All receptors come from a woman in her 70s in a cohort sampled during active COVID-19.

The CDR3: CSVLRDRASYEQYF. In nucleotides, the CDR3 is TGCAGCGTTCTGCGGGACAGGGCATCCTACGAGCAGTACTTC. The chain links TRBV29-1 to TRBJ2-7; 9 bases are shared with TRBD1. This CDR3 has 14 amino acids. The V and J ends lost 5 bases and 1 base, in that order; junction bases with no gene match: 6. CDR1 and CDR2 from the germline V gene are SQVTM and ANQGSEA.

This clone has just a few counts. CDR3 loop: CASSPRTGGNTEAFF. The CDR3 DNA is TGTGCCAGCAGCCCACGGACAGGGGGCAACACTGAAGCTTTCTTT. The chain has TRBV7-9 and TRBJ1-1, with 11 bases matching TRBD1. Per the germline V gene, CDR1 is SEHNR and CDR2 is FQNEAQ (reference sequence). The CDR3 consists of 15 residues. The V segment lost 5 bases and the J segment 2 bases; nucleotides outside the gene matches: 4. Supplemented by reference TRBV7-9 and TRBJ1-1, the full variable domain reads DTGVSQNPRHKITKRGQNVTFRCDPISEHNRLYWYRQTLGQGPEFLTYFQNEAQLEKSRLLSDRFSAERPKGSFSTLEIQRTEQGDSAMYLCASSPRTGGNTEAFFGQGTRLTVV.